The 17 T cell receptor beta chains reported below all come from one sample, sequenced in a study of T-cell reconstitution after alpha-beta-depleted transplantation in children. Preparation of the TCRbeta library was carried out with unique molecular identifiers. TCRdb re-called the PCR reads with MiXCR, one entry per CDR3 protein. The table has some 600,000 distinct CDR3 sequences, roughly 15% seen once; the top ten hold about 1.1%. The source was PBMCs from the stem cell graft donor, collected from the stem cell graft. These receptors came from a human donor who donated a stem cell graft to a child with acute myeloid leukemia.

This rearrangement joins TRBV7-6 to TRBJ2-5, with D perhaps TRBD2 (5 bases). Germline CDR1 SGHVS, CDR2 FNYEAQ. This CDR3 contains 15 residues. The V end lost 4 bases, the J end lost 1 base, and 13 bases lay between the germline ends. This CDR3 reads CASSYGVRSQETQYF. The DNA of the CDR3 is TGTGCCAGCAGCTACGGGGTCCGGAGCCAAGAGACCCAGTACTTC.

This clonotype was counted a few times. The chain carries TRBV12-2 and TRBJ1-2. TRBV12-2 is flagged as a pseudogene. CDR3 length equals 13 residues. This CDR3 is CASRLVAVWGYTF. The CDR3 DNA sequence: TGTGCAAGTCGCTTAGTAGCGGTTTGGGGCTACACCTTC.

The V and J genes are TRBV5-1 and TRBJ2-1, with D uncertain. The germline V gene has CDR1 SGHRS and CDR2 YFSETQ. With 0 bases removed from V and 0 bases from J, the gap between germline ends came to 10 bases. The CDR3 has 16 residues. The CDR3 DNA is TGCGCCAGCAGCTTGGCCTACGGAAGCTCCTACAATGAGCAGTTCTTC. Residues: CASSLAYGSSYNEQFF.

This clonotype was observed a few times. The gene calls are TRBV5-1 and TRBJ1-2; no firm D call. This CDR3 has 14 residues. Germline assignment: CDR1 SGHRS and CDR2 YFSETQ. V lost 0 bases and J lost 8, with 14 bases in between. The CDR3 here is CASSLGWQEQGYTF. The DNA of the CDR3 is TGCGCCAGCAGCTTGGGCTGGCAGGAGCAAGGCTACACCTTC.

The chain links TRBV20-1 to TRBJ2-4; TRBD1 agrees at 8 bases. This CDR3 comprises 13 residues. J gave up 3 bases and V 6 bases, and 4 bases lay outside the gene matches. Germline CDR1 reads DFQATT; CDR2 reads SNEGSKA (reference sequence). The DNA for the CDR3 is TGCAGTGCCGCCGGACAGGGCAAAAACATTCAGTACTTC. The encoded protein is CSAAGQGKNIQYF.

This clonotype was recorded many times. V and J are TRBV29-1 and TRBJ2-7; D might be TRBD1 (6 bases). Between the trimmed V and J ends, which lost 4 bases and 3 bases, there was a span of 13 bases. From germline, CDR1 is SQVTM and CDR2 ANQGSEA. The CDR3 is made up of 13 amino acids. CDR3 coding DNA: TGCAGCGTTGGGGACCGGGACAACTACGAGCAGTACTTC. Translation gives CSVGDRDNYEQYF.

The rearrangement joins TRBV28 to TRBJ1-4, with TRBD1 identical over 11 bases. Germline CDR1 reads MDHEN; CDR2 reads SYDVKM. CDR3 size: 15 residues. The V and J ends lost 2 bases and 8 bases, in that order; junction bases with no gene match: 4. CDR3 DNA sequence: TGTGCCAGCAGTTTAGGGGGACAGGGGGACGAAAAACTGTTTTTT. It encodes CASSLGGQGDEKLFF. The variable domain in full, completed from reference TRBV28 and TRBJ1-4, reads DVKVTQSSRYLVKRTGEKVFLECVQDMDHENMFWYRQDPGLGLRLIYFSYDVKMKEKGDIPEGYSVSREKKERFSLILESASTNQTSMYLCASSLGGQGDEKLFFGSGTQLSVL.

The V and J genes are TRBV20-1 and TRBJ2-3; D is unresolved. Trimming removed 6 bases from V and 6 bases from J, with 13 bases in between. From germline, CDR1 is DFQATT and CDR2 SNEGSKA (reference sequence). The CDR3 length is 12 residues. CDR3 in amino acids: CSARPLGDTQYF. The CDR3, as DNA: TGCAGTGCCCGGCCTTTGGGGGATACGCAGTATTTT.

This chain connects TRBV9 to TRBJ1-5; maybe TRBD1 (5 bases). The CDR3 runs to 14 residues. V lost 0 bases and J lost 3, with 7 bases in between. Germline V gene lookup returns CDR1 SGDLS and CDR2 YYNGEE. The CDR3 sequence is CASSVGGYNQPQHF. The CDR3, as DNA: TGTGCCAGCAGCGTAGGGGGCTACAATCAGCCCCAGCATTTT.

In its sample, this clonotype was seen many times. The chain has TRBV6-2 or TRBV6-3 and TRBJ2-7; D is uncertain. V lost 0 bases and J 4 bases, leaving 7 bases between the germline ends. Germline values: CDR1 MNHEY, CDR2 SVGEGT. CDR3 length equals 13 residues. As DNA, the CDR3 is TGTGCCAGCAGTTACTCCGTCGAATACGAGCAGTACTTC. Translated, it gives CASSYSVEYEQYF.

In its sample, this clonotype was seen many times. The V gene is TRBV6-4, the J gene TRBJ2-3, with no clear D. V was clipped by 9 bases and J by 4 bases, with 11 bases between them. CDR1 MRHNA and CDR2 SNTAGT come from the germline V gene. This CDR3 has 12 residues. The CDR3, as DNA: TGTGCCAGGGGCCTTGCTCCAGATACGCAGTATTTT. Protein sequence: CARGLAPDTQYF.

This clonotype appeared a single time. The V gene is TRBV7-9, the J gene TRBJ1-5; D is possibly TRBD1 (6 bases). This CDR3 has 15 residues. CDR1 SEHNR and CDR2 FQNEAQ come from the germline V gene (reference sequence). The ends were cut back, 2 bases at V and 7 bases at J, with 15 bases in the middle. This CDR3 reads CASSLWAGANQPQHF. CDR3 bases: TGTGCCAGCAGCTTATGGGCAGGGGCGAACCAGCCCCAGCATTTT.

This clonotype came up many times. The chain carries TRBV10-3 and TRBJ2-3; D is possibly TRBD1 (6 bases). Germline CDR1 ENHRY, CDR2 SYGVKD. V was trimmed by 1 base and J by 3 bases, leaving 11 bases between them. This CDR3 contains 15 residues. CDR3 protein: CAISEFGRGTDTQYF. The CDR3 nucleotides are TGTGCCATCAGTGAGTTCGGCAGGGGAACAGATACGCAGTATTTT.

This clonotype has a count of ten or more. The chain joins TRBV29-1 to TRBJ2-5, with a possible D match to TRBD1 (6 bases). Germline loops: CDR1 SQVTM, CDR2 ANQGSEA. V shed 3 bases and J shed 1 base, with 9 bases lying between them. The CDR3 runs 13 residues. The CDR3 reads CSVEIQGQETQYF. In DNA form, the CDR3 reads TGCAGCGTTGAGATACAGGGCCAAGAGACCCAGTACTTC.

The V and J genes are TRBV6-6 and TRBJ2-1; 10 positions match TRBD1. Germline lookup yields CDR1 MNHNY and CDR2 SVGAGI (reference sequence). V shed 4 bases and J 15 bases; nucleotides not matched to a gene: 6. This CDR3 region has 12 residues. The CDR3 reads CASSFLRDRGFF. CDR3 coding DNA: TGTGCCAGCAGTTTCCTCCGGGACAGGGGGTTCTTC.

This chain connects TRBV15 to TRBJ1-3; 7 bases agree with TRBD1. J gave up 3 bases and V 7 bases, and 6 bases lay outside the gene matches. The CDR3 is 14 residues long. Germline V gene sequence: CDR1 LNHNV, CDR2 YYDKDF (reference sequence). CDR3 protein: CATKRQGGGNTIYF. The CDR3 DNA reads as TGTGCCACCAAAAGACAGGGTGGTGGAAACACCATATATTTT. Drawing the rest from reference TRBV15 and TRBJ1-3, the complete variable domain is DAMVIQNPRYQVTQFGKPVTLSCSQTLNHNVMYWYQQKSSQAPKLLFHYYDKDFNNEADTPDNFQSRRPNTSFCFLDIRSPGLGDTAMYLCATKRQGGGNTIYFGEGSWLTVV.

This clonotype was recorded a few times. This chain joins TRBV6-2 or TRBV6-3 and TRBJ2-1, with a tentative D call TRBD1 (5 bases). CDR1 and CDR2 from the germline V gene are MNHEY and SVGEGT. The ends were cut back, 6 bases at V and 6 bases at J, with 18 bases in the middle. The CDR3 runs 15 residues. The CDR3 bases are TGTGCCAGCAGCTACACGACAGCCGTGGGCAATGAGCAGTTCTTC. It specifies CASSYTTAVGNEQFF.